Listed below are T cell receptor beta chains from one sample, sequenced in a study of blood T cells in healthy people across ages. TCRdb re-derived calls from the 5' RACE reads in MiXCR, one entry per CDR3 protein. The sample consists of around 1,500,000 distinct CDR3 sequences, 28% of them appearing once. The sequenced sample consisted of blood. The receptors here all came from a woman aged 30 to 39 in good health. Each CDR3 is given with its conserved first and last residue. The order of the fields is V gene, J gene, clone size, D gene, CDR3 protein, CDR3 DNA. The D gene is left open where the match is weak. A clone size is listed for some rows: how often the clone was seen (once, few, many), or a class if it is expanded.

TRBV6-2/TRBV6-3	TRBJ1-1	.	.	CASSFDKSGGEAFF	TGTGCCAGCAGTTTTGACAAAAGTGGTGGTGAAGCTTTCTTT
TRBV19	TRBJ1-2	.	.	CATPLGYGYTF	TGTGCCACCCCACTAGGCTATGGCTACACCTTC
TRBV27	TRBJ2-5	.	.	CTSSLVAPQYF	TGTACCAGCAGTTTAGTCGCTCCGCAGTACTTC
TRBV12-1	TRBJ2-7	.	.	CASSPKRRPEQYF	TGTGCCAGCAGCCCCAAAAGGCGCCCAGAGCAGTACTTC
TRBV20-1	TRBJ1-5	few	.	CSAIEGHHNQPQHF	TGCAGTGCTATAGAGGGGCACCACAATCAGCCCCAGCATTTT
TRBV20-1	TRBJ2-7	many	.	CSARLASNEQYF	TGCAGTGCTAGACTAGCCTCCAACGAGCAGTACTTC
TRBV20-1	TRBJ2-7	once	TRBD2	CSAPGRVGWEQYF	TGCAGTGCCCCCGGGAGGGTGGGGTGGGAGCAGTACTTC
TRBV29-1	TRBJ1-1	few	.	CSVEGRTLNTEAFF	TGCAGCGTTGAGGGGAGGACATTGAACACTGAAGCTTTCTTT
TRBV20-1	TRBJ1-2	many	TRBD1	CSAHQRTGAIYGYTF	TGCAGTGCTCATCAGCGGACAGGGGCTATCTATGGCTACACCTTC
TRBV6-1	TRBJ2-7	many	.	CASREGWDRSKQYF	TGTGCCAGCAGGGAGGGATGGGACAGATCGAAGCAGTACTTC
TRBV27	TRBJ2-1	few	TRBD1	CASSLDRAAYNEQFF	TGTGCCAGCAGTTTGGACAGGGCGGCCTACAATGAGCAGTTCTTC
TRBV12-3/TRBV12-4	TRBJ1-4	.	.	CASSPPGVATNEKLFF	TGTGCCAGCAGCCCCCCCGGGGTAGCAACTAATGAAAAACTGTTTTTT
TRBV18	TRBJ2-1	.	.	CASSPTGKQETQFF	TGTGCCAGCTCACCAACAGGGAAACAAGAGACCCAGTTCTTC
TRBV20-1	TRBJ1-2	few	TRBD1	CSVHKGQNYGYTF	TGCAGTGTTCATAAGGGACAGAACTATGGCTACACCTTC
TRBV12-3/TRBV12-4	TRBJ1-6	.	.	CASSGIRDGNSPLHF	TGTGCCAGCAGTGGAATCCGGGACGGGAATTCACCCCTCCACTTT